Listed below are T cell receptor beta chains from one sample, sequenced in a study of T-cell reconstitution after alpha-beta-depleted transplantation in children. Each CDR3 protein gets one entry after TCRdb re-called the PCR reads with MiXCR. The table records about 200,000 distinct CDR3 sequences, 6.3% of them present only once. The sample was PBMCs, taken before TCRalphabeta/CD19-depleted stem cell transplant. The receptor source for this set is a girl in the first two years of life with combined immunodeficiency, due to receive a stem cell transplant. Both conserved end residues are part of each CDR3. Each record gives: J gene, D gene, clone size, V gene, CDR3 DNA, CDR3 protein. A D gene is named only where the DNA matches it firmly. Size is stated for part of the rows, as once, few or many counts, or as a class when the clone is expanded.

>TRBJ2-2|TRBD1|many|TRBV20-1
TGCAGTGCTAACCGGGACAGGGGGCCATTTTCCGGGGAGCTGTTTTTT
CSANRDRGPFSGELFF
>TRBJ2-7|-|-|TRBV28
TGTGCCAGCAGTTTATATGGGGACGGGGAGCAGTACTTC
CASSLYGDGEQYF
>TRBJ2-2|-|many|TRBV12-3/TRBV12-4
TGTGCCAGCAGTTTGGTGAGGGGAATGGACACCGGGGAGCTGTTTTTT
CASSLVRGMDTGELFF
>TRBJ2-5|-|many|TRBV5-6
TGTGCCAGCAGCCCGAACCCCGGCGAGACCCAGTACTTC
CASSPNPGETQYF
>TRBJ2-3|-|few|TRBV2
TGTGCCAGCAGTCCGCGGGGGTCGGGGGCATTATCAGATACGCAGTATTTT
CASSPRGSGALSDTQYF
>TRBJ2-1|-|many|TRBV28
TGTGCCAGCCGACGGACTGGGGGGGCAAATGAGCAGTTCTTC
CASRRTGGANEQFF
>TRBJ2-2|TRBD2|many|TRBV9
TGTGCCAGCAGCGTGCGACTAGCGGGAGGAGGAACCGGGGAGCTGTTTTTT
CASSVRLAGGGTGELFF
>TRBJ2-1|-|many|TRBV20-1
TGCAGTGCCACACGGCAACTGGCGACGAATGAGCAGTTCTTC
CSATRQLATNEQFF
>TRBJ2-1|TRBD2|many|TRBV28
TGTGCCAGCAGTAACTCACTAGCGGGGAAATTTTACAATGAGCAGTTCTTC
CASSNSLAGKFYNEQFF
>TRBJ1-6|-|many|TRBV6-1
TGTGCCAGCAGGGACCATGGGAGCTCCTATAATTCACCCCTCCACTTT
CASRDHGSSYNSPLHF
>TRBJ1-1|-|many|TRBV27
TGTGCCAGCAGTTTATGGGGCACTGGTACTGAAGCTTTCTTT
CASSLWGTGTEAFF
>TRBJ2-7|-|many|TRBV29-1
TGCAGCGCCTTACAGAACTCCTACGAGCAGTACTTC
CSALQNSYEQYF
>TRBJ2-2|TRBD1|many|TRBV24-1
TGTGCCACTCAGAGACAGGGGACCGGGGAGCTGTTTTTT
CATQRQGTGELFF
>TRBJ2-1|TRBD2|many|TRBV7-3
TGTGCCAGCAGCTCCAGCGGGGGCAATGAGCAGTTCTTC
CASSSSGGNEQFF
>TRBJ2-7|TRBD2|many|TRBV7-2
TGTGCCAGCAGCTGGTCCCACCTCACCTTGTTCGGGACTAGGTTTTTGCTCGAGCAGTACTTC
CASSWSHLTLFGTRFLLEQYF
>TRBJ1-2|-|many|TRBV5-1
TGCGCCAGCACGTCCGGGGACGCGACGGATGGCTACACCTTC
CASTSGDATDGYTF
>TRBJ2-1|-|many|TRBV6-2/TRBV6-3
TGTGCCAGCAGTTACGGCCTGAGTGGCAATGAGCAGTTCTTC
CASSYGLSGNEQFF
>TRBJ2-1|TRBD2|-|TRBV7-9
TGTGCCAGCAGTTACTGGACTAGCGGGAGGGTATATGAGCAGTTCTTC
CASSYWTSGRVYEQFF
>TRBJ2-3|TRBD2|-|TRBV3-1
TGTGCCAGCAGCCAAGGGTCGGGAGGAGGCTTCACAGATACGCAGTATTTT
CASSQGSGGGFTDTQYF
>TRBJ1-1|-|-|TRBV7-3
TGTGCCAGCAGCTTAACCCCGACGGAGGGGATGGCTTTCTTT
CASSLTPTEGMAFF
>TRBJ2-7|-|many|TRBV12-3/TRBV12-4
TGTGCCAGCAGTTTAGCGTCGGCGGGGATCTACGAGCAGTACTTC
CASSLASAGIYEQYF
>TRBJ1-2|TRBD1|many|TRBV29-1
TGCAGCGTTGAAATGGACAGGACTTATGGCTACACCTTC
CSVEMDRTYGYTF
>TRBJ2-2|-|many|TRBV29-1
TGCAGCGTTGAAACCCAGACCAACACCGGGGAGCTGTTTTTT
CSVETQTNTGELFF
>TRBJ2-5|TRBD2|few|TRBV11-2
TGTGCCAGCAGCAGCGTACTAGCGGAGAATTACCAAGAGACCCAGTACTTC
CASSSVLAENYQETQYF
>TRBJ2-3|-|many|TRBV13
TGTGCCAGCAGCTTACAGCGCGACCGGATATATTCAGATACGCAGTATTTT
CASSLQRDRIYSDTQYF
>TRBJ2-3|TRBD2|many|TRBV5-1
TGCGCCAGCAGCGTGACTAGCGGAAGCACAGATACGCAGTATTTT
CASSVTSGSTDTQYF
>TRBJ2-7|-|many|TRBV12-3/TRBV12-4
TGTGCCAGCAGTTTCGAGGCAGACTACGAGCAGTACTTC
CASSFEADYEQYF
>TRBJ1-1|-|many|TRBV6-5
TGTGCCAGCAGCCCTACTGAGGGCGGGGTACCTGAAGCTTTCTTT
CASSPTEGGVPEAFF
>TRBJ1-2|TRBD1|many|TRBV12-3/TRBV12-4
TGTGCCAGCAGCGGGGACAGGGTGATTCGCGGTGGCTACACCTTC
CASSGDRVIRGGYTF
>TRBJ2-3|-|many|TRBV27
TGTGCCAGCAGCGAGAAAAAGTTCGGGACGCTCACAGATACGCAGTATTTT
CASSEKKFGTLTDTQYF
>TRBJ1-6|TRBD1|many|TRBV3-1
TGTGCCAGCAGCCCCAGACAGGGGTCGCCCCTCCACTTT
CASSPRQGSPLHF
>TRBJ2-5|-|many|TRBV5-5
TGTGCCAGCAGCTTGATTGTGGAGACCCAGTACTTC
CASSLIVETQYF
>TRBJ2-1|-|many|TRBV4-1
TGCGCCAGCAGCCAAGATAGCCCCACCTACTACAATGAGCAGTTCTTC
CASSQDSPTYYNEQFF
>TRBJ2-7|TRBD2|many|TRBV5-4
TGTGCCACTACAACCGCGGGGGGGCCAAGGGAGCAGTACTTC
CATTTAGGPREQYF
>TRBJ2-1|TRBD2|many|TRBV12-5
TGTGCTAGTGAGGCGGGAGGAGGACTCGACAATGAGCAGTTCTTC
CASEAGGGLDNEQFF
>TRBJ1-2|TRBD1|many|TRBV28
TGTGCCAGCATATCACCCGGGACAGCTTTCTATGGCTACACCTTC
CASISPGTAFYGYTF
>TRBJ2-7|-|many|TRBV25-1
TGTGCCAGCAGTGAAGTGACAGGCCTCAGGGAGCAGTACTTC
CASSEVTGLREQYF
>TRBJ1-1|TRBD1|many|TRBV30
TGTGCCTGGAGTGTGGGACAGGAATACACTGAAGCTTTCTTT
CAWSVGQEYTEAFF
>TRBJ1-3|-|-|TRBV4-3
TGCGCCAGCAGCCCCTCCCGGGATTGGGGAAACACCATATATTTT
CASSPSRDWGNTIYF
>TRBJ2-2|-|many|TRBV19
TGTGCCAGTAGTACCATCTCCGGGGAGCTGTTTTTT
CASSTISGELFF
>TRBJ1-2|-|many|TRBV15
TGTGCCACCAGCAGAGATACAGGGAACTATGGCTACACCTTC
CATSRDTGNYGYTF
>TRBJ2-1|-|-|TRBV20-1
TGCAGTGCGCCCCCCGGGACCAGCTCCTACAATAAGCAGTTCTTC
CSAPPGTSSYNKQFF
>TRBJ1-2|-|-|TRBV28
TGTGCCAGCAGTTTCATTCGGGCAGCCATCATGGGCTACACCTTC
CASSFIRAAIMGYTF
>TRBJ2-3|TRBD1|many|TRBV5-1
TGCGCCAGCAGCTTGGAGGGGGCACTCTACACAGATACGCAGTATTTT
CASSLEGALYTDTQYF
>TRBJ2-1|-|many|TRBV29-1
TGCAGCGTCGAACGTCTAGAGGGCGGCTATGAGCAGTTCTTC
CSVERLEGGYEQFF
>TRBJ1-5|-|many|TRBV6-6
TGTGCCAGCAACTGGGAGGTCGGTCAGCCCCAGCATTTT
CASNWEVGQPQHF
>TRBJ1-2|-|many|TRBV20-1
TGCAGTGCTAGAAGAGATCTGGCAGGGTACTATGGCTACACCTTC
CSARRDLAGYYGYTF
>TRBJ1-5|-|many|TRBV6-4
TGTGCCAGCACCTTTAGGGACGGCAATCAGCCCCAGCATTTT
CASTFRDGNQPQHF
>TRBJ2-1|TRBD2|many|TRBV6-2/TRBV6-3
TGTGCCAGCAGGAATATTAGCGGGGGGGCTAAAAATGAGCAGTTCTTC
CASRNISGGAKNEQFF
>TRBJ2-5|TRBD1|many|TRBV3-1
TGTGCCAGCAGCGCAGGGGGCCTAGAGACCCAGTACTTC
CASSAGGLETQYF
>TRBJ1-2|-|many|TRBV28
TGTGCCAGCAGTTTACATCAGGCTTACTATGGCTACACCTTC
CASSLHQAYYGYTF